Listed here are 15 T cell receptor beta chains from one sample, sequenced in a study of glioma-infiltrating T cells. Amplification of TCR alpha and beta CDR3 regions from RNA used iRepertoire nested multiplex PCR. Using its own MiXCR run on the multiplex PCR reads, TCRdb lists one record per CDR3 protein. The table includes fewer than 250,000 distinct CDR3 sequences, over 25% detected once. Sample: glioma tissue, nonneoplastic brain tissue, or PBMCs (not recorded which). The receptors here all came from a human donor with low-grade glioma or glioblastoma, undergoing nonglioma brain surgery, or in good health (not recorded which).

This clonotype has more than one count but fewer than ten. V usage is TRBV12-3 or TRBV12-4 and J usage is TRBJ2-4, with a weak D call TRBD1 (6 bases). Trimming stripped 3 bases from V and 1 base from J, with 13 bases between. This CDR3 spans 16 amino acids. The CDR3 coding sequence is TGTGCCAGCAGTTTGTCTGGGGGCATGGCCAAAAACATTCAGTACTTC. It yields the protein CASSLSGGMAKNIQYF.

The chain carries TRBV7-2 and TRBJ2-1, with a possible D match to TRBD2 (6 bases). Germline CDR1 and CDR2: SGHTA and FQGNSA. This CDR3 spans 14 amino acids. The V and J ends lost 5 bases and 11 bases respectively, with 19 bases between them. The CDR3 loop is CASSPRLSGHQQFF. The CDR3 DNA is TGTGCCAGCAGCCCACGTTTAAGCGGGCACCAGCAGTTCTTC.

In this sample, this clonotype turned up many times. The CDR3 DNA follows: TGCGCCAGCAGCCATCAACGGGACACCTATGGCTACACCTTC. The encoded protein is CASSHQRDTYGYTF. This chain joins TRBV4-3 and TRBJ1-2; possible D gene TRBD1, 6 bases. V gave up 3 bases and J gave up 4 bases, with 12 bases separating them. The CDR3 covers 14 residues. In germline, CDR1 is LGHNA, CDR2 YSLEER.

This sequence joins TRBV29-1 and TRBJ2-6; D gene unclear. The CDR3 runs to 13 residues. Trimming stripped 4 bases from V and 2 bases from J, with 6 bases between. Germline CDR1 is SQVTM and CDR2 is ANQGSEA. CDR3 loop: CSVGLTGANVLTF. In DNA form, the CDR3 reads TGCAGCGTTGGGCTGACTGGGGCCAACGTCCTGACTTTC.

This clonotype occurred many times. This chain connects TRBV20-1 to TRBJ2-7; 7 nucleotides agree with TRBD2. The CDR3 is 16 amino acids. CDR1 and CDR2 from the germline V gene are DFQATT and SNEGSKA (reference sequence). V dropped 1 base and J dropped 4; count of bases not matched to a gene: 13. CDR3 amino acids: CSARGVGWEGQYEQYF. The CDR3 nucleotides are TGCAGTGCTAGAGGGGTGGGGTGGGAGGGCCAATACGAGCAGTACTTC.

This clonotype was found a few times. J is TRBJ1-2 and V is TRBV28; D may be TRBD1 (6 bases). CDR1 MDHEN and CDR2 SYDVKM come from the germline V gene. Trimming removed 5 bases at V and 4 bases at J, with 11 bases between. CDR3 length: 13 amino acids. The CDR3 DNA sequence: TGTGCCAGCAGTATCGACAGGATCTATGGCTACACCTTC. It is translated as CASSIDRIYGYTF.

In nucleotides, the CDR3 is TGTGCCAGCAGCCAAGCGGAGGAAAGGAGCTATGGCTACACCTTC. Protein sequence: CASSQAEERSYGYTF. V gene TRBV3-1 combines with J gene TRBJ1-2, with D unclear. Germline CDR1 LGHDT, CDR2 YNNKEL (reference sequence). This CDR3 has 15 amino acids. V was trimmed by 1 base and J by 4 bases, leaving 13 bases between them. The complete variable domain, with remaining parts taken from reference TRBV3-1 and TRBJ1-2, reads DTAVSQTPKYLVTQMGNDKSIKCEQNLGHDTMYWYKQDSKKFLKIMFSYNNKELIINETVPNRFSPKSPDKAHLNLHINSLELGDSAVYFCASSQAEERSYGYTFGSGTRLTVV.

This clonotype has a count of ten or more. The rearrangement uses TRBV27 and TRBJ2-7; perhaps TRBD1 as D (5 bases). This CDR3 has 15 residues. V was clipped by 3 bases and J by 3 bases, with 15 bases between them. Per germline, CDR1 MNHEY and CDR2 SMNVEV (reference sequence). CDR3 coding DNA: TGTGCCAGCAGTTTGGTTCCAGGGATAGGCTACGAGCAGTACTTC. Protein sequence: CASSLVPGIGYEQYF.

Of note for this clonotype: A read error is possible here, since a much larger clone lies one base away. V and J are TRBV4-2 and TRBJ1-2; D gene uncertain. The CDR3 covers 15 residues. Germline CDR1 and CDR2: LGHNA and YNFKEQ. Written as DNA, the CDR3 is TGTGCCAGCGGCCAAGACCGTACTGTCTATGGCGGCTACACCTTC. Translating it yields CASGQDRTVYGGYTF.

This clonotype was seen once. This may arise from a read error, as a much more abundant clone is one base away. The rearrangement joins TRBV19 to TRBJ1-5, with a tentative D call TRBD1 (5 bases). In germline, CDR1 is LNHDA, CDR2 SQIVND (reference sequence). Trimming stripped 11 bases from V and 4 bases from J, with 21 bases between. The CDR3 covers 15 residues. CDR3 sequence: CAGNQAGPQNQPQHF. For the CDR3, the DNA is TGTGCCGGTAATCAGGCGGGGCCCCAGAATCAGCCCCAGCATTTT.

A word on this clonotype: A junction boundary mismatches the germline segment, possibly from a read error. The V gene is TRBV11-2, the J gene TRBJ2-7; D may be TRBD2 (6 bases). CDR1 SGHAT and CDR2 FQNNGV come from the germline V gene. CDR3 length: 17 residues. In nucleotides, the CDR3 is TGTGCCAGCGGCTTGTATACCGGGACTCTAAGCTCCTACGAGCAGTACTTC. The encoded protein is CASGLYTGTLSSYEQYF. The full variable domain, in which reference TRBV11-2 and TRBJ2-7 provide the parts outside the CDR3, is EAGVAQSPRYKIIEKRQSVAFWCNPISGHATLYWYQQILGQGPKLLIQFQNNGVVDDSQLPKDRFSAERLKGVDSTLKIQPAKLEDSAVYLCASGLYTGTLSSYEQYFGPGTRLTVT.

There are many counts of this clonotype. The chain joins TRBV4-3 to TRBJ2-1; the D gene is possibly TRBD2 (5 bases). The CDR3 spans 15 residues. The V and J ends lost 4 bases and 7 bases respectively, with 17 bases between them. The germline V gene has CDR1 LGHNA and CDR2 YSLEER. CDR3 DNA: TGCGCCAGCAGCCGCCAGACGGGGTCACGGAATGAGCAGTTCTTC. Protein: CASSRQTGSRNEQFF.

The J gene is TRBJ2-7, the V gene TRBV19; the match to TRBD1 covers 9 bases. Per germline, CDR1 LNHDA and CDR2 SQIVND (reference sequence). With V trimmed by 5 bases and J by 0 bases, 5 bases remained unmatched. The CDR3 consists of 15 residues. CDR3: CASSARDRASYEQYF. The CDR3 region has the DNA TGTGCCAGTAGTGCCCGGGACAGGGCCTCCTACGAGCAGTACTTC.

The gene calls are TRBV29-1 and TRBJ1-2; 7 bases align to TRBD1. Germline-derived CDR1 and CDR2 are SQVTM and ANQGSEA. J lost 8 bases, V lost 6 bases, and 9 bases had no gene match. The CDR3 length is 12 residues. CDR3 in DNA: TGCAGCGTGAATCCGACAGGGCACGGCTACACCTTC. Protein product: CSVNPTGHGYTF.

The V and J genes are TRBV29-1 and TRBJ1-1, with D possibly TRBD1 on 5 matching bases. The CDR3 contains 13 residues. The germline V and J ends were trimmed by 6 bases and 0 bases, with 11 bases remaining between them. Per the germline V gene, CDR1 is SQVTM and CDR2 is ANQGSEA. The CDR3 reads CSVSGLMNTEAFF. CDR3 DNA: TGCAGCGTCTCGGGACTTATGAACACTGAAGCTTTCTTT. Variable domain in full (rest from reference TRBV29-1 and TRBJ1-1): SAVISQKPSRDICQRGTSLTIQCQVDSQVTMMFWYRQQPGQSLTLIATANQGSEATYESGFVIDKFPISRPNLTFSTLTVSNMSPEDSSIYLCSVSGLMNTEAFFGQGTRLTVV.